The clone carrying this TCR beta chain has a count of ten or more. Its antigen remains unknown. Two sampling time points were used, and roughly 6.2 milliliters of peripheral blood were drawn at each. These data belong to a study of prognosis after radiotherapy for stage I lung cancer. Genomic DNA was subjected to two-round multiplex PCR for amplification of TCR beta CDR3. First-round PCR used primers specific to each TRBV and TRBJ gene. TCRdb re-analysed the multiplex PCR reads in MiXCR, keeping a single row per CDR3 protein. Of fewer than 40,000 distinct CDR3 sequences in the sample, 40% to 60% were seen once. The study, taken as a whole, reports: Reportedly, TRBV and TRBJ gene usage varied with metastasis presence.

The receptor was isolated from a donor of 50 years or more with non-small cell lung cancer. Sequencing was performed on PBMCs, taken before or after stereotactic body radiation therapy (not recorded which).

The CDR3 nucleotides are TGTGCCAGCAGCTTAGCAGGGGGGAGCGCAGATACGCAGTATTTT. Protein sequence: CASSLAGGSADTQYF. The chain has TRBV5-6 and TRBJ2-3, with D possibly TRBD1 on 7 matching bases. CDR3 length equals 15 residues. Looked up from germline, CDR1 is SGHDT and CDR2 is YYEEEE. V was clipped by 2 bases and J by 4 bases, with 14 bases between them.